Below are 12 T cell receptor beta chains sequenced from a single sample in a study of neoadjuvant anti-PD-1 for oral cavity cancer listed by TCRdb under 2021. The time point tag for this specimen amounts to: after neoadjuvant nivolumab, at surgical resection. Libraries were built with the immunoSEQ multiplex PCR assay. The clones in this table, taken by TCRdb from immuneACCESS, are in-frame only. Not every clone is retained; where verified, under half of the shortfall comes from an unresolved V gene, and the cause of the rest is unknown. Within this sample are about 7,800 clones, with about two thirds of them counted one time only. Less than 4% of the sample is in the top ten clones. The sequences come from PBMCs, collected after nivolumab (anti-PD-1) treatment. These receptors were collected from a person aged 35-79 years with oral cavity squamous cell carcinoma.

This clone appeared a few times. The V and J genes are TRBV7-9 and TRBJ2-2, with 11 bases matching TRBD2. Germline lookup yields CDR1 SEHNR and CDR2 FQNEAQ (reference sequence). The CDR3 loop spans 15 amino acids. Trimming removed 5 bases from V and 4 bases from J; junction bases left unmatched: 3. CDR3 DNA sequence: TGTGCCAGCAGCCCGACTAGCGGGGCCACCGGGGAGCTGTTTTTT. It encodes CASSPTSGATGELFF.

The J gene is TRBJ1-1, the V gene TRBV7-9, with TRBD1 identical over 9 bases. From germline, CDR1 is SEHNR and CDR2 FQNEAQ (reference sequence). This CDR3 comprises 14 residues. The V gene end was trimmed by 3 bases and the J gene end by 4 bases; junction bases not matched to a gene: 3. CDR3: CASSFGTGFTEAFF. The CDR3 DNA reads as TGTGCCAGCAGCTTCGGGACAGGGTTCACTGAAGCTTTCTTT.

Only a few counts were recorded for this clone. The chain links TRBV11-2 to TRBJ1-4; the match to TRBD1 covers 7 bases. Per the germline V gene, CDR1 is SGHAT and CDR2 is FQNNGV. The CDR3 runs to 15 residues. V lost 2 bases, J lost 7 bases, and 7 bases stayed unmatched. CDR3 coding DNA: TGTGCCAGCAGCTTACGAGGGGGCCTGATTGAAAAACTGTTTTTT. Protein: CASSLRGGLIEKLFF.

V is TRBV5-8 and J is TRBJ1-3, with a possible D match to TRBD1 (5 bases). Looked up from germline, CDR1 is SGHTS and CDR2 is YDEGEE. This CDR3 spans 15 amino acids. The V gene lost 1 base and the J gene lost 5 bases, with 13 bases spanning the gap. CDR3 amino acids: CASSLMAAGRNTIYF. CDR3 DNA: TGTGCCAGCAGCTTGATGGCGGCAGGGCGAAACACCATATATTTT.

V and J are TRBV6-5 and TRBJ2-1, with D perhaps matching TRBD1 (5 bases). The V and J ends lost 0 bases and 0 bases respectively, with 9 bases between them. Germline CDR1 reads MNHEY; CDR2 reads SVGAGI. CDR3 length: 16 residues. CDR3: CASSYSSQGSYNEQFF. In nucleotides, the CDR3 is TGTGCCAGCAGTTACTCGAGTCAGGGCTCCTACAATGAGCAGTTCTTC.

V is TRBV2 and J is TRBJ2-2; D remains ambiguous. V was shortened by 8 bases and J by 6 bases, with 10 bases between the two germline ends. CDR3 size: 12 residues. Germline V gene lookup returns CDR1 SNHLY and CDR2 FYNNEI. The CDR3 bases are TGTGCCAGCGATAAGGAAGCCGGGGAGCTGTTTTTT. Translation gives CASDKEAGELFF.

Here the CDR3 reads CASSLGSGGAIETQYF. DNA of the CDR3: TGTGCCAGCAGCTTGGGGAGCGGGGGGGCCATAGAGACCCAGTACTTC. This sequence joins TRBV9 and TRBJ2-5, with 10 bases matching TRBD2. The germline CDR1 and CDR2 sequences are SGDLS and YYNGEE. V lost 4 bases to trimming and J lost 4 bases; unmatched junction nucleotides: 10. CDR3 length: 16 residues.

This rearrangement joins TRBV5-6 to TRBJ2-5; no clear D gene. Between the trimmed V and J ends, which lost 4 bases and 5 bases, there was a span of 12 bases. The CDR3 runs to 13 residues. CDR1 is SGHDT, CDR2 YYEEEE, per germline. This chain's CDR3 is CASSLGSGETQYF. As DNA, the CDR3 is TGTGCCAGCAGCCTTGGGTCTGGGGAGACCCAGTACTTC. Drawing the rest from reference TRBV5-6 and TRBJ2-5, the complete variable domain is DAGVTQSPTHLIKTRGQQVTLRCSPKSGHDTVSWYQQALGQGPQFIFQYYEEEERQRGNFPDRFSGHQFPNYSSELNVNALLLGDSALYLCASSLGSGETQYFGPGTRLLVL.

The CDR3 loop reads CASSRTGSSGNTIYF. The CDR3 nucleotides read TGTGCCAGCAGTCGGACAGGGTCCTCTGGAAACACCATATATTTT. The V call is TRBV2, the J call TRBJ1-3, with 8 bases lining up with TRBD1. CDR1 is SNHLY and CDR2 is FYNNEI in the germline V gene. Unmatched junction bases numbered 3, after V lost 5 bases and J lost 0 bases. This CDR3 has 15 residues. Complete variable domain (other parts from reference TRBV2 and TRBJ1-3): EPEVTQTPSHQVTQMGQEVILRCVPISNHLYFYWYRQILGQKVEFLVSFYNNEISEKSEIFDDQFSVERPDGSNFTLKIRSTKLEDSAMYFCASSRTGSSGNTIYFGEGSWLTVV.

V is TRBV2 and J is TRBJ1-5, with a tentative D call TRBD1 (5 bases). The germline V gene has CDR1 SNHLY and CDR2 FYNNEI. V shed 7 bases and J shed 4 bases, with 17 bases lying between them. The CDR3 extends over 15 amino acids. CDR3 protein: CASKPSSGRNQPQHF. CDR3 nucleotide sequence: TGTGCCAGCAAGCCCTCGTCGGGACGGAATCAGCCCCAGCATTTT.

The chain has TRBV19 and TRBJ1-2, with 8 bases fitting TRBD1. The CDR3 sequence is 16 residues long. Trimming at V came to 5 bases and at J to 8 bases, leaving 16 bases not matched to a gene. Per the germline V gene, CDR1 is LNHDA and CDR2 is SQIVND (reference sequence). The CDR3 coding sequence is TGTGCCAGTAGTCCACCAACCGGACAGGGCGTTTCGGGCTACACCTTC. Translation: CASSPPTGQGVSGYTF.

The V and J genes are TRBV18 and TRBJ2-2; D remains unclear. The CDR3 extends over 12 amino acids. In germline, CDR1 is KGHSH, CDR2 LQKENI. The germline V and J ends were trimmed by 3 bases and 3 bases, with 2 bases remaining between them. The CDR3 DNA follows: TGTGCCAGCTCACCTGACACCGGGGAGCTGTTTTTT. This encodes CASSPDTGELFF.